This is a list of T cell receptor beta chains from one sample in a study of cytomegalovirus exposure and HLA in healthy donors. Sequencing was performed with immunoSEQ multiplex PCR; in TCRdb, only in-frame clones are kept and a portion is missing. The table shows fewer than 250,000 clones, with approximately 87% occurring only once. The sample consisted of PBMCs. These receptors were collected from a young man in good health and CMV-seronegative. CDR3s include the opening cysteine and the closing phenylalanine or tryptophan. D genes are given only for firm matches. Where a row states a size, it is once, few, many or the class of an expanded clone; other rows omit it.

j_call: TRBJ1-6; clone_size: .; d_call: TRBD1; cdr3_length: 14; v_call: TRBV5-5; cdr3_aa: CASSSDRGNSPLHF; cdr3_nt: TGTGCCAGCAGCTCCGACAGGGGAAATTCACCCCTCCACTTT
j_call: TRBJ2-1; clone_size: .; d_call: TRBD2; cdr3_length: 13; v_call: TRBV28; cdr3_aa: CASSLGGSDEQFF; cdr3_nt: TGTGCCAGCAGTTTAGGCGGGAGTGATGAGCAGTTCTTC
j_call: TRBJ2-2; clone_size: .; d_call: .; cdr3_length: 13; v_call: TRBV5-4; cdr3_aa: CASSLERDGELFF; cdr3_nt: TGTGCCAGCAGCTTGGAGAGGGACGGGGAGCTGTTTTTT
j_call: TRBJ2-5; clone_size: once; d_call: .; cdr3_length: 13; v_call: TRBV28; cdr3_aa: CASSLGRVETQYF; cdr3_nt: TGTGCCAGCAGTTTAGGCAGGGTAGAGACCCAGTACTTC
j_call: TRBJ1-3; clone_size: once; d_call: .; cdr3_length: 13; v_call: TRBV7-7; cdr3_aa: CASSQGNGNTIYF; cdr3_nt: TGTGCCAGCAGCCAGGGGAATGGGAACACCATATATTTT
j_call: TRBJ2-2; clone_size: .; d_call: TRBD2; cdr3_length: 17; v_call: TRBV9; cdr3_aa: CASSVGTSGRLPGELFF; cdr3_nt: TGTGCCAGCAGCGTCGGGACTAGCGGGAGGTTACCCGGGGAGCTGTTTTTT
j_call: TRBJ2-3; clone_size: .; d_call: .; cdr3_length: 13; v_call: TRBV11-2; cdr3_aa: CASSLERTDTQYF; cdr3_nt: TGTGCCAGCAGCTTAGAGCGAACAGATACGCAGTATTTT
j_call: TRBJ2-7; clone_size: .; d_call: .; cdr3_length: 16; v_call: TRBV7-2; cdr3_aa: CASSFSGLDFCYEQYF; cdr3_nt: TGTGCCAGCAGCTTCTCCGGACTGGATTTTTGCTACGAGCAGTACTTC
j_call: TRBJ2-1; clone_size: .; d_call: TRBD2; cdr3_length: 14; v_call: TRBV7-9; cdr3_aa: CASSRLAVGNEQFF; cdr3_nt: TGTGCCAGCAGCCGACTAGCGGTCGGCAATGAGCAGTTCTTC
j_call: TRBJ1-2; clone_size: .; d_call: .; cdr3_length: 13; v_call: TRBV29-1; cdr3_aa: CSVDPPGRVGYTF; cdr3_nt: TGCAGCGTTGATCCACCAGGGAGGGTTGGCTACACCTTC
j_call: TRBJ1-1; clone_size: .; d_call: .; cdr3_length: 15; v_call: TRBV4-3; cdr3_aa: CASSPTTGLRAEAFF; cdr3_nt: TGCGCCAGCAGCCCGACGACGGGACTCCGGGCGGAAGCTTTCTTT
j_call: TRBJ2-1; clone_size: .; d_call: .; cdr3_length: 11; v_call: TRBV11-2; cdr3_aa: CASSSFNEQFF; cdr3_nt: TGTGCCAGCAGCTCTTTCAATGAGCAGTTCTTC
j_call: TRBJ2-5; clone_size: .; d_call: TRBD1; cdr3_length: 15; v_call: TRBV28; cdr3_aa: CASSSPDRVEETQYF; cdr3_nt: TGTGCCAGCAGTTCCCCCGACAGGGTGGAGGAGACCCAGTACTTC
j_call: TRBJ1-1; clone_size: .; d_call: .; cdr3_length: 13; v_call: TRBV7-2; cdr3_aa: CASSLAREAEAFF; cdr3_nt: TGTGCCAGCAGCTTAGCCCGAGAAGCTGAAGCTTTCTTT
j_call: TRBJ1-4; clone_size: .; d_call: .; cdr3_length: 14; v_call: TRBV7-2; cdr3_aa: CASSPTGGREKLFF; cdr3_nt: TGTGCCAGCAGTCCAACAGGAGGGAGAGAAAAACTGTTTTTT
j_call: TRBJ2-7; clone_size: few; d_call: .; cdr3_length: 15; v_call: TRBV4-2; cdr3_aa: CASSQESWESYEQYF; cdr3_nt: TGTGCCAGCAGCCAAGAGTCGTGGGAGTCCTACGAGCAGTACTTC
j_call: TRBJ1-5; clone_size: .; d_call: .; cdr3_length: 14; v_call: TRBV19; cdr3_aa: CASSIMASNQPQHF; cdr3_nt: TGTGCCAGTAGTATAATGGCTAGCAATCAGCCCCAGCATTTT
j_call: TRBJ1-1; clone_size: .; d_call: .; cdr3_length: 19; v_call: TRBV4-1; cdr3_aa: CASSHDHRETRGVNTEAFF; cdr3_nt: TGCGCCAGCAGCCATGATCACCGGGAAACCCGTGGGGTAAACACTGAAGCTTTCTTT
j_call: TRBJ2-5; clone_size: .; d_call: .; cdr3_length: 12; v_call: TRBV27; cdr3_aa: CASGRGLETQYF; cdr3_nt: TGTGCCAGCGGACGGGGATTGGAGACCCAGTACTTC
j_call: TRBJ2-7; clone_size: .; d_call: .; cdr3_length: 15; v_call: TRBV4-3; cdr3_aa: CASSQRGTPPYEQYF; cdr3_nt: TGCGCCAGCAGCCAACGAGGGACTCCTCCCTACGAGCAGTACTTC
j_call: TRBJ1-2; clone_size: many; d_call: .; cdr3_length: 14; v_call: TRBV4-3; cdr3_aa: CASSQDVLAYGYTF; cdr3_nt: TGCGCCAGCAGCCAAGATGTGTTGGCCTATGGCTACACCTTC
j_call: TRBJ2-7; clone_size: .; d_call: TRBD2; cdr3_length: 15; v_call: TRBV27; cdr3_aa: CASSLITSGRGEQYF; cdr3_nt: TGTGCCAGCAGTTTGATTACTAGCGGGAGGGGCGAGCAGTACTTC
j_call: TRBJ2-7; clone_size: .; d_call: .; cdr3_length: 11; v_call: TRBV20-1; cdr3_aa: CSALDPYEQYF; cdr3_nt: TGCAGTGCTCTAGACCCCTACGAGCAGTACTTC
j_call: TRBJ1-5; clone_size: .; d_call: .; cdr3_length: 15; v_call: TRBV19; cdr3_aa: CASSLRMVSNQPQHF; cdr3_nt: TGTGCCAGTAGTCTCAGGATGGTTAGCAATCAGCCCCAGCATTTT
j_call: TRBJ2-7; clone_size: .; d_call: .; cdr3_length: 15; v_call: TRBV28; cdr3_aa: CASSPSPGTIGEQYF; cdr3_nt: TGTGCCAGCAGTCCCTCCCCCGGGACAATCGGAGAGCAGTACTTC
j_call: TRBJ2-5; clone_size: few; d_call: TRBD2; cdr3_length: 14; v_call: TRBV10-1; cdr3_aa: CASSSGLAEETQYF; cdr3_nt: TGCGCCAGCAGTTCGGGACTAGCGGAAGAGACCCAGTACTTC
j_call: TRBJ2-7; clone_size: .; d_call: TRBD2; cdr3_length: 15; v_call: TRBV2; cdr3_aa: CASCPPSGDSYEQYF; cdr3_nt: TGTGCCAGCTGCCCTCCTAGCGGGGACTCCTACGAGCAGTACTTC
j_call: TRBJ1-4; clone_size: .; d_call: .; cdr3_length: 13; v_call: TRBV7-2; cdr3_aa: CASSLARWEKLFF; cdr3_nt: TGTGCCAGCAGCTTGGCACGATGGGAAAAACTGTTTTTT
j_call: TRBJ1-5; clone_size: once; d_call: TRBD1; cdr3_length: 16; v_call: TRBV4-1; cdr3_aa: CASSHPGTGGNQPQHF; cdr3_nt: TGCGCCAGCAGCCATCCCGGGACAGGGGGCAATCAGCCCCAGCATTTT
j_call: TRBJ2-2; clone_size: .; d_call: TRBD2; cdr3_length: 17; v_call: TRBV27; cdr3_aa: CASSEFSGTILTGELFF; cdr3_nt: TGTGCCAGCAGTGAGTTTTCCGGGACTATTCTCACCGGGGAGCTGTTTTTT
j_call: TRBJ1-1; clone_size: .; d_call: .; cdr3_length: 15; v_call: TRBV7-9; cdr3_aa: CASSPQGGVNTEAFF; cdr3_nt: TGTGCCAGCAGCCCTCAAGGGGGGGTGAACACTGAAGCTTTCTTT
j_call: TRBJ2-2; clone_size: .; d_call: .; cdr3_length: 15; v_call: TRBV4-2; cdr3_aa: CASSQDPRDTGELFF; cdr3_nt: TGTGCCAGCAGCCAAGATCCCAGGGACACCGGGGAGCTGTTTTTT
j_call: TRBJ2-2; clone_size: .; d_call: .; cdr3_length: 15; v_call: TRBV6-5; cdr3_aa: CASSYPPEPTGELFF; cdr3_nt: TGTGCCAGCAGTTACCCCCCAGAACCCACCGGGGAGCTGTTTTTT